The entry that follows covers one T cell receptor (beta chain) sequence. This specimen comes from a study of control samples from healthy donors and cancer patients. Germline loops: CDR1 WNHNN, CDR2 SYGVQD (reference sequence). The CDR3 runs 12 residues. V was trimmed by 2 bases and J by 8 bases, leaving 7 bases between them. Sequenced by immunoSEQ multiplex PCR; TCRdb stores in-frame clones only, minus some. The sample has hundreds of thousands of clones; more than 80% are singletons. The gene calls are TRBV10-1 and TRBJ1-5, with no clear D. This receptor was identified in a middle-aged man with head and neck cancer. Sequencing used PBMCs. CDR3 nucleotides: TGCGCCAGCAGTGAGAACCGGGAGCCCCAGCATTTT. The encoded protein is CASSENREPQHF.